This is a list of T cell receptor beta chains from one sample in a study of OX40 agonist ivuxolimab in advanced cancers. Method: immunoSEQ multiplex PCR; TCRdb's copy keeps in-frame clones and lacks some. The sample holds about 67,000 clones, roughly nine tenths seen once. Source: CD4+ or CD8+ T cells sorted from blood, taken in a trial of the OX40 agonist ivuxolimab. Receptors originate from an adult with an advanced solid tumor such as melanoma, head and neck, liver or kidney cancer. Both conserved end residues are part of each CDR3. A D gene is named only where the DNA matches it firmly. Some rows mark clone size as missing; the rest say once, few, many or name a class of expanded clone.

v_call	clone_size	j_call	d_call	cdr3_aa	cdr3_nt
TRBV7-2	.	TRBJ1-4	.	CASSGWGLANEKLFF	TGTGCCAGCAGCGGTTGGGGGTTAGCTAATGAAAAACTGTTTTTT
TRBV28	.	TRBJ1-2	.	CASSSLDSNYGYTF	TGTGCCAGCAGCTCCTTAGACAGTAACTATGGCTACACCTTC
TRBV2	.	TRBJ2-3	TRBD2	CASSPGTSGRSDTQYF	TGTGCCAGCAGTCCGGGGACTAGCGGGAGGTCAGATACGCAGTATTTT
TRBV28	.	TRBJ2-1	.	CASSPLLQGFTRDEQFF	TGTGCCAGCAGTCCCCTATTACAGGGTTTCACAAGGGATGAGCAGTTCTTC
TRBV5-1	.	TRBJ2-7	.	CASSTKTEAYEQYF	TGCGCCAGCAGCACAAAGACAGAGGCCTACGAGCAGTACTTC
TRBV11-3	.	TRBJ2-5	.	CASSDRVGPGLGETQYF	TGTGCCAGCAGCGATAGGGTCGGTCCGGGACTGGGAGAGACCCAGTACTTC
TRBV5-1	few	TRBJ1-2	.	CASSNPGDKAYGYTF	TGCGCCAGCAGCAACCCGGGGGACAAGGCCTATGGCTACACCTTC
TRBV5-1	few	TRBJ2-7	.	CASSLASATYEQYF	TGCGCCAGCAGCTTAGCTAGCGCAACCTACGAGCAGTACTTC
TRBV6-6	.	TRBJ2-1	TRBD2	CASRTSGRPNEQFF	TGTGCCAGCAGGACTAGCGGGAGGCCCAATGAGCAGTTCTTC
TRBV4-2	.	TRBJ2-7	TRBD1	CASSPSVVDRGRYEQYF	TGTGCCAGCAGCCCCTCTGTGGTAGACAGGGGAAGGTACGAGCAGTACTTC
TRBV25-1	.	TRBJ1-1	.	CASSHRSEAFF	TGTGCCAGCAGCCACAGGTCCGAAGCTTTCTTT
TRBV19	few	TRBJ2-2	TRBD2	CASSILAGTTGELFF	TGTGCCAGTAGTATCCTAGCGGGAACCACCGGGGAGCTGTTTTTT
TRBV11-2	.	TRBJ1-4	.	CASSPLYTNEKLFF	TGTGCCAGCAGCCCCCTTTACACGAATGAAAAACTGTTTTTT
TRBV7-3	.	TRBJ1-6	.	CASSLQGRNSPLHF	TGTGCCAGCAGCTTACAGGGGAGGAATTCACCCCTCCACTTT
TRBV5-6	.	TRBJ1-1	TRBD1	CASSSETGVTEAFF	TGTGCCAGCAGCTCGGAGACAGGGGTGACTGAAGCTTTCTTT
TRBV5-4	.	TRBJ2-3	.	CASSLPSDSWDTQYF	TGTGCCAGCAGCTTGCCTTCGGACTCATGGGATACGCAGTATTTT
TRBV19	.	TRBJ1-1	.	CASSISWGTEAFF	TGTGCCAGTAGTATTTCCTGGGGCACTGAAGCTTTCTTT
TRBV29-1	.	TRBJ1-3	.	CSVEGRGTDKRNTIYF	TGCAGCGTTGAAGGGCGTGGGACGGACAAAAGAAACACCATATATTTT
TRBV5-1	once	TRBJ2-5	TRBD2	CASSLEASGQETQYF	TGCGCCAGCAGCTTGGAGGCTAGCGGCCAAGAGACCCAGTACTTC
TRBV5-1	.	TRBJ2-2	TRBD1	CASSVIGTGLTGELFF	TGCGCCAGCAGCGTCATCGGGACAGGCCTTACCGGGGAGCTGTTTTTT
TRBV29-1	.	TRBJ2-7	.	CSVSGQSYEQYF	TGCAGCGTTTCCGGACAGTCCTACGAGCAGTACTTC
TRBV19	once	TRBJ1-1	TRBD1	CASSPWDRATEAFF	TGTGCCAGTAGTCCATGGGACAGGGCCACTGAAGCTTTCTTT
TRBV6-5	few	TRBJ1-1	.	CASSYGSEAFF	TGTGCCAGCAGTTACGGGAGTGAAGCTTTCTTT
TRBV16	.	TRBJ2-7	.	CASSRSTQAYEQYF	TGTGCCAGCAGCCGCTCGACGCAGGCCTACGAGCAGTACTTC
TRBV7-9	.	TRBJ1-1	.	CASIALQNTEAFF	TGTGCCAGCATCGCTCTACAAAACACTGAAGCTTTCTTT
TRBV27	.	TRBJ1-1	.	CASRLSRGPNTEAFF	TGTGCCAGCCGTTTAAGTAGGGGCCCGAACACTGAAGCTTTCTTT
TRBV4-1	.	TRBJ2-3	TRBD2	CASSGLRLAGVPDTQYF	TGCGCCAGCAGCGGGTTAAGACTAGCGGGAGTTCCAGATACGCAGTATTTT
TRBV11-1	.	TRBJ2-1	.	CASTSRVGMGDEQFF	TGTGCCAGCACCAGCCGGGTGGGGATGGGCGATGAGCAGTTCTTC
TRBV6-5	.	TRBJ2-7	.	CASSRTQAYEQYF	TGTGCCAGCAGTCGGACCCAAGCCTACGAGCAGTACTTC
TRBV7-7	.	TRBJ1-3	.	CASSPGTPPGNTIYF	TGTGCCAGCAGCCCCGGGACACCGCCCGGAAACACCATATATTTT
TRBV30	.	TRBJ2-5	TRBD1	CACHRGRGETQYF	TGTGCCTGTCACAGGGGAAGGGGGGAGACCCAGTACTTC
TRBV11-1	.	TRBJ2-1	TRBD2	CASSLASSGSRDEQFF	TGTGCCAGCAGCTTAGCGTCTAGCGGGAGTAGGGATGAGCAGTTCTTC
TRBV19	.	TRBJ1-1	.	CASSIGALGITEAFF	TGTGCCAGTAGTATAGGGGCCTTGGGTATCACTGAAGCTTTCTTT
TRBV28	.	TRBJ2-1	TRBD1	CASRDQITTGDEQFF	TGTGCCAGCAGGGATCAAATAACAACAGGGGACGAGCAGTTCTTC
TRBV9	few	TRBJ2-7	.	CASSVEVGPSYEQYF	TGTGCCAGCAGCGTAGAGGTGGGACCATCCTACGAGCAGTACTTC
TRBV6-1	once	TRBJ1-5	TRBD1	CASSADRGNQPQHF	TGTGCCAGCAGCGCGGACAGGGGTAATCAGCCCCAGCATTTT
TRBV19	.	TRBJ2-1	.	CASSRGAAYNEQFF	TGTGCCAGTAGTCGAGGGGCAGCCTACAATGAGCAGTTCTTC
TRBV10-1	.	TRBJ2-7	TRBD2	CASSQERLAAEQYF	TGCGCCAGCTCCCAAGAGAGACTAGCGGCCGAGCAGTACTTC
TRBV19	.	TRBJ1-6	TRBD1	CASSSRGQGNSPLHF	TGTGCCAGTAGTTCCCGGGGACAGGGAAATTCACCCCTCCACTTT
TRBV5-1	.	TRBJ2-3	.	CASSLGHGTDTQYF	TGCGCCAGCAGCTTGGGACACGGCACAGATACGCAGTATTTT
TRBV5-4	.	TRBJ1-2	TRBD1	CASSMGVGDRGHYTF	TGTGCCAGCAGTATGGGGGTCGGGGACAGGGGGCATTACACCTTC
TRBV6-1	few	TRBJ2-5	.	CASSEARETQYF	TGTGCCAGCAGTGAAGCCCGGGAGACCCAGTACTTC
TRBV29-1	.	TRBJ1-4	.	CSVTGGDAKLFF	TGCAGCGTCACTGGGGGGGATGCAAAACTGTTTTTT
TRBV5-6	.	TRBJ1-2	.	CASTKDSHGYTF	TGTGCCAGTACGAAGGACAGCCATGGCTACACCTTC
TRBV4-1	.	TRBJ2-1	TRBD2	CASSQVDLGLAGYNEQFF	TGCGCCAGCAGCCAAGTGGACCTGGGACTAGCGGGCTACAATGAGCAGTTCTTC
TRBV9	.	TRBJ2-6	.	CASRGVGGTAGANVLTF	TGTGCCAGCAGGGGGGTTGGGGGAACTGCTGGGGCCAACGTCCTGACTTTC
TRBV14	.	TRBJ1-2	.	CASSFDRTNYGYTF	TGTGCCAGCAGCTTCGACAGGACTAACTATGGCTACACCTTC
TRBV28	.	TRBJ1-1	.	CASRGRAEAFF	TGTGCCAGCAGGGGCAGGGCTGAAGCTTTCTTT
TRBV5-1	once	TRBJ1-5	.	CASSLDGASNQPQHF	TGCGCCAGCAGCTTGGATGGGGCTAGCAATCAGCCCCAGCATTTT
TRBV30	.	TRBJ1-4	.	CAWRYAGTGGKLFF	TGTGCCTGGAGATATGCGGGAACGGGCGGTAAACTGTTTTTT
TRBV19	.	TRBJ2-7	.	CASSLSGTATYEQYF	TGTGCCAGTAGTTTATCCGGGACTGCAACCTACGAGCAGTACTTC
TRBV6-5	.	TRBJ1-2	.	CASKERNYGYTF	TGTGCCAGCAAGGAGAGGAACTATGGCTACACCTTC
TRBV11-2	.	TRBJ2-2	TRBD1	CASRFIQGAGELFF	TGTGCCAGCAGGTTCATTCAGGGGGCCGGGGAGCTGTTTTTT
TRBV4-1	.	TRBJ2-1	TRBD1	CASIGGQGAKRTYNEQFF	TGCGCCAGCATCGGAGGACAGGGGGCTAAGAGGACCTACAATGAGCAGTTCTTC
TRBV7-9	.	TRBJ1-2	.	CASSFRETNYGYTF	TGTGCCAGCAGCTTTCGGGAAACTAACTATGGCTACACCTTC